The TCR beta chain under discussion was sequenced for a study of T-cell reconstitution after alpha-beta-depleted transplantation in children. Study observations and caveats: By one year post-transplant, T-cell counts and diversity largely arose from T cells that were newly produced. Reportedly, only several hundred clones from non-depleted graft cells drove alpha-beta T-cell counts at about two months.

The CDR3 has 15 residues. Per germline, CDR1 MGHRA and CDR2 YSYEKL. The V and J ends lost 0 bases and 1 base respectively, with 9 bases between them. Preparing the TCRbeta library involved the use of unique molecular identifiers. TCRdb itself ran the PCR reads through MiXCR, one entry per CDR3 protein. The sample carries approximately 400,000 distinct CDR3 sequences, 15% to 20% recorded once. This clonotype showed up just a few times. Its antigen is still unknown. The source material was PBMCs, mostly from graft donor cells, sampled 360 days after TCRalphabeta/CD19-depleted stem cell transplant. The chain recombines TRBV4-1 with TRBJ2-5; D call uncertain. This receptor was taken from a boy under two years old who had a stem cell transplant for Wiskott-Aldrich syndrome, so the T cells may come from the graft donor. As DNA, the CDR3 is TGCGCCAGCAGCCAAGATGGGTTCCCCCAAGAGACCCAGTACTTC. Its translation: CASSQDGFPQETQYF.